This passage covers 8 T cell receptor beta chains from one sample sequenced in a study of T cells after yellow fever vaccination. TCRdb processed the 5' RACE reads anew with MiXCR; each CDR3 protein has one entry. This table holds a few hundred thousand distinct CDR3 sequences, under 9% found once. The sequencing used CD4+ T cells sorted from PBMCs, collected 5 days after the yellow fever booster vaccination. The receptors were gathered from a young man who received the YFV17D yellow fever vaccine.

This clonotype was counted at least ten times. The chain joins TRBV5-1 to TRBJ2-7; no clear D gene. V was shortened by 0 bases and J by 4 bases, with 14 bases between the two germline ends. This CDR3 is 15 amino acids long. Looked up from germline, CDR1 is SGHRS and CDR2 is YFSETQ. Here the CDR3 DNA reads TGCGCCAGCAGCTTGGTGGTAGGGTTGGCGTACGAGCAGTACTTC. Translation gives CASSLVVGLAYEQYF.

The rearrangement uses TRBV6-1 and TRBJ2-7; D may correspond to TRBD1 or TRBD2 (5 bases each). Germline CDR1 reads MNHNS; CDR2 reads SASEGT. V lost 6 bases and J 6 bases, leaving 21 bases between the germline ends. CDR3 length equals 15 residues. Here the CDR3 reads CASSDQHTGGSEQYF. DNA of the CDR3: TGTGCCAGCAGCGATCAACATACAGGAGGAAGCGAGCAGTACTTC.

This clonotype occurred a few times. The chain is built from TRBV5-1 and TRBJ2-4, with D perhaps TRBD1 or TRBD2 (6 bases each). The CDR3 consists of 13 residues. Germline CDR1 SGHRS, CDR2 YFSETQ. The V end was cut by 3 bases, the J end by 9 bases, with 13 bases between. CDR3 sequence: CASSSEGEIIQYF. In DNA, the CDR3 is TGCGCCAGCAGCTCGGAGGGGGAAATCATTCAGTACTTC. The full variable domain, with the rest looked up from reference TRBV5-1 and TRBJ2-4, is KAGVTQTPRYLIKTRGQQVTLSCSPISGHRSVSWYQQTPGQGLQFLFEYFSETQRNKGNFPGRFSGRQFSNSRSEMNVSTLELGDSALYLCASSSEGEIIQYFGAGTRLSVL.

This clonotype was counted a few times. This rearrangement joins TRBV7-7 to TRBJ2-1, with 10 positions matching TRBD1. The CDR3 contains 13 residues. V gave up 5 bases and J gave up 12 bases; unmatched junction bases: 7. Germline lookup yields CDR1 SSHAT and CDR2 FNYEAQ (reference sequence). The chain's CDR3 is CASSRDRGSVQFF. For the CDR3, the DNA is TGTGCCAGCAGCCGGGACAGGGGTTCGGTGCAGTTCTTC.

This clonotype showed up many times. The chain links TRBV5-1 to TRBJ2-3; D tentatively fits TRBD1 or TRBD2 (5 bases each). The CDR3 contains 15 residues. The germline V and J ends were trimmed by 5 bases and 2 bases, with 15 bases remaining between them. From germline, CDR1 is SGHRS and CDR2 YFSETQ. CDR3 DNA: TGCGCCAGCAGGGGACCTACTCTAAACACAGATACGCAGTATTTT. It specifies CASRGPTLNTDTQYF.

This clonotype has ten or more counts. The chain is built from TRBV5-1 and TRBJ2-5, with no clear D. V was pared by 0 bases and J by 4 bases, with 4 bases between. CDR3 length equals 12 residues. CDR1 SGHRS and CDR2 YFSETQ come from the germline V gene. The CDR3 sequence is CASSLAGETQYF. The CDR3 DNA follows: TGCGCCAGCAGCTTGGCCGGAGAGACCCAGTACTTC.

This clonotype came up a few times. This chain links TRBV29-1 with TRBJ1-1, with D unclear. Germline CDR1 and CDR2: SQVTM and ANQGSEA. The CDR3 totals 14 residues. V lost 5 bases and J lost 0, with 13 bases in between. CDR3 DNA: TGCAGCGTTAACTTGGCAGTGATGAACACTGAAGCTTTCTTT. Translating it yields CSVNLAVMNTEAFF. The variable domain in full, with the rest retrieved from reference TRBV29-1 and TRBJ1-1, is SAVISQKPSRDICQRGTSLTIQCQVDSQVTMMFWYRQQPGQSLTLIATANQGSEATYESGFVIDKFPISRPNLTFSTLTVSNMSPEDSSIYLCSVNLAVMNTEAFFGQGTRLTVV.

This chain joins TRBV20-1 and TRBJ1-4, with 10 bases aligning to TRBD1. The CDR3 consists of 14 residues. In germline, CDR1 is DFQATT, CDR2 SNEGSKA (reference sequence). Trimming removed 5 bases from V and 11 bases from J; junction bases left unmatched: 11. The CDR3 is CSAFPGTGDGKLFF. CDR3 bases: TGCAGTGCTTTCCCCGGGACAGGGGACGGTAAACTGTTTTTT.